The table lists the clone carrying this TCR beta chain with many counts. TCRdb re-analysed the 5' RACE reads in MiXCR, keeping a single row per CDR3 protein. This table holds roughly 71,000 distinct CDR3 sequences, 8% to 9% found once. The sample belongs to a study of spatial heterogeneity in lung cancer. Sample time point: blood at routine non-recurrence follow-up after resection. The study sequenced unsorted whole RNA from tumor, nontumor lung or frozen PBMC. The ends lost 2 bases at V and 3 bases at J; junction bases unmatched: 9. Germline V CDR1 and CDR2: KGHSH, LQKENI. The length of the CDR3 is 16 residues.

The chain employs TRBV18 and TRBJ2-5; the match to TRBD2 covers 7 bases. The origin of this receptor is a female donor with early-stage non-small cell lung cancer. The sequencing here drew on PBMCs, taken at follow-up. As DNA, the CDR3 is TGTGCCAGCTCACCAGGGGTTGTTGCGGGAGAAGAGACCCAGTACTTC. Translating gives CASSPGVVAGEETQYF.